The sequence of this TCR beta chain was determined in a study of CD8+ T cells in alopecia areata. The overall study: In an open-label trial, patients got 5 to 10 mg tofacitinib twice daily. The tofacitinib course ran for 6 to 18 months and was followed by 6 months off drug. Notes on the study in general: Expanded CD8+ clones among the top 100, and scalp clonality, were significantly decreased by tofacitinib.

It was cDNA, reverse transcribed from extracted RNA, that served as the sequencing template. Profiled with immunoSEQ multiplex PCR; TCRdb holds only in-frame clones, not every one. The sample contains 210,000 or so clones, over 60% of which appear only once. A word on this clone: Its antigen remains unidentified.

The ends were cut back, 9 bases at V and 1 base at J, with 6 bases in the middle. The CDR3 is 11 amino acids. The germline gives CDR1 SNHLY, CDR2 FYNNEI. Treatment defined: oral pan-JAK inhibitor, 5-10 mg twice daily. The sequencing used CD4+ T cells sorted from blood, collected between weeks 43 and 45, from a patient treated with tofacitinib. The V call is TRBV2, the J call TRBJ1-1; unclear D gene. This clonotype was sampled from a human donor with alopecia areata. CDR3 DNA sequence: TGTGCCAGTGCGGCGAACACTGAAGCTTTCTTT. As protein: CASAANTEAFF.